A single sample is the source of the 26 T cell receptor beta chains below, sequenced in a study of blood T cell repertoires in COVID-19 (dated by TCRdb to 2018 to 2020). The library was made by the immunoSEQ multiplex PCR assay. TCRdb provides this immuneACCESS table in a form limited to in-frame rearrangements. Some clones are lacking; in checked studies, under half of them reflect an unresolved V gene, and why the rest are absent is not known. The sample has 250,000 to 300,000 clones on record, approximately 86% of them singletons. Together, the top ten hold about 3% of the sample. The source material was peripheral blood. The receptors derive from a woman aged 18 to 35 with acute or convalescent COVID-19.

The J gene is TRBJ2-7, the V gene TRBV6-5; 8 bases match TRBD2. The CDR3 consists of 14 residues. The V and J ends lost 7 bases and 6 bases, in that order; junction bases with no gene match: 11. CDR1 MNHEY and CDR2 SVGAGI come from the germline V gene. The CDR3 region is CASNTLHGGGEQYF. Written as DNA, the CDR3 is TGTGCCAGCAATACCCTCCACGGGGGGGGCGAGCAGTACTTC.

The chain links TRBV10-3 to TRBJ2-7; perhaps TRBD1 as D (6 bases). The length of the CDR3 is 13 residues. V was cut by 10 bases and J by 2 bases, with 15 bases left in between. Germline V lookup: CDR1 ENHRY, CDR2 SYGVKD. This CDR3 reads CATSDSYTYEQYF. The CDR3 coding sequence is TGTGCCACTTCGGACAGCTACACCTACGAGCAGTACTTC.

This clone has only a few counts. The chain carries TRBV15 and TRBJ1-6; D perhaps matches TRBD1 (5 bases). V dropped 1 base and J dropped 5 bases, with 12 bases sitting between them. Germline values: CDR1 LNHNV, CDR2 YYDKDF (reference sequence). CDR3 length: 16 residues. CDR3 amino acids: CATSRGQGLDNSPLHF. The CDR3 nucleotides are TGTGCCACCAGCAGAGGTCAGGGCCTTGATAATTCACCCCTCCACTTT.

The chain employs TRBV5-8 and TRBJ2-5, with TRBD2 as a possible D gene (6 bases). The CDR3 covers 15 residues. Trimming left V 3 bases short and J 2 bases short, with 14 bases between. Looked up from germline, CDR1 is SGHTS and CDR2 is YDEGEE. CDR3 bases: TGTGCCAGCAGCTCCCGTCTTGGAGGGCAAGAGACCCAGTACTTC. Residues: CASSSRLGGQETQYF. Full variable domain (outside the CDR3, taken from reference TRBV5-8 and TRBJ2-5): EAGVTQSPTHLIKTRGQQATLRCSPISGHTSVYWYQQALGLGLQFLLWYDEGEERNRGNFPPRFSGRQFPNYSSELNVNALELEDSALYLCASSSRLGGQETQYFGPGTRLLVL.

CDR3 DNA: TGCGCCAGCAGCCCGATCGGGAGCTCTGGGGCCAACGTCCTGACTTTC. It specifies CASSPIGSSGANVLTF. The chain uses TRBV5-1 and TRBJ2-6; the D gene is possibly TRBD2 (6 bases). The CDR3 totals 16 residues. Trimming pared 4 bases from V and 0 bases from J, leaving 11 bases between. Germline V gives CDR1 SGHRS, CDR2 YFSETQ.

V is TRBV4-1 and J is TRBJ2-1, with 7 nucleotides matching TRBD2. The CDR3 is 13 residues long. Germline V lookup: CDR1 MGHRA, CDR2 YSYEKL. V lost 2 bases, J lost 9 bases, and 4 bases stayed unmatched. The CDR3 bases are TGCGCCAGCAGCCAATTCAGGGAGGGTGAGCAGTTCTTC. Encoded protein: CASSQFREGEQFF.

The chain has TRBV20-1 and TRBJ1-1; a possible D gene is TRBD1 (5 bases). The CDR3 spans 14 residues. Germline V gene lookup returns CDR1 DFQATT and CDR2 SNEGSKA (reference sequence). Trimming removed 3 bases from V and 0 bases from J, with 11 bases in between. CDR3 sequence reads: CSASWGVLNTEAFF. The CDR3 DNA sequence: TGCAGTGCTAGTTGGGGGGTTTTGAACACTGAAGCTTTCTTT.

CDR3 protein: CASSRSEFSRDTQYF. Here the CDR3 DNA reads TGTGCCAGCAGCCGTAGCGAGTTCTCTAGAGATACGCAGTATTTT. V is TRBV11-2 and J is TRBJ2-3; D might be TRBD2 (5 bases). Trimming pared 5 bases from V and 5 bases from J, leaving 17 bases between. Germline V gives CDR1 SGHAT, CDR2 FQNNGV. There are 15 residues in the CDR3.

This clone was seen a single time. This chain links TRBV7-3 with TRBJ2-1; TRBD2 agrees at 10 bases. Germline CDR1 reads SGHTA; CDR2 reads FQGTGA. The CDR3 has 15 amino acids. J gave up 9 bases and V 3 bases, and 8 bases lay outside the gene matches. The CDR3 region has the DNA TGTGCCAGCAGCTTCTATCCTAGCGGGAGTAGTGAGCAGTTCTTC. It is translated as CASSFYPSGSSEQFF.

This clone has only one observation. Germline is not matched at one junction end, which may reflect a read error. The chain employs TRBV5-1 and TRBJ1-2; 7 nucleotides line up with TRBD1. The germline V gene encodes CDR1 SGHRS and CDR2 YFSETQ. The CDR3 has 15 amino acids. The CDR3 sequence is CASSLNPSGGRGYIF. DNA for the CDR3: TGCGCCAGCAGCTTGAATCCCTCAGGGGGAAGAGGCTACATCTTC.

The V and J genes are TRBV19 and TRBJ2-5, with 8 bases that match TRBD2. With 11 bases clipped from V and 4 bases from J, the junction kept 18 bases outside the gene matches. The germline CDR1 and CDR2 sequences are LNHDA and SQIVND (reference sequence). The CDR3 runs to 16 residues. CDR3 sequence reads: CAVGPRSGSSRETQYF. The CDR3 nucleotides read TGTGCCGTGGGGCCCCGGAGCGGGAGTTCGCGAGAGACCCAGTACTTC.

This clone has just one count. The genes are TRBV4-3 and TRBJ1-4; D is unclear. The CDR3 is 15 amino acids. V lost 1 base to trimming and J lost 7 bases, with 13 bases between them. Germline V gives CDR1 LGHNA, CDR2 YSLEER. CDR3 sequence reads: CASSQAPKEGEKLFF. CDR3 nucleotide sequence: TGCGCCAGCAGCCAAGCTCCCAAAGAGGGTGAAAAACTGTTTTTT.

The CDR3 here is CASSLAGELFF. The CDR3 DNA sequence: TGTGCCAGCAGTTTAGCCGGGGAGCTGTTTTTT. The chain couples TRBV6-2 or TRBV6-3 to TRBJ2-2; D uncertain. The CDR3 sequence is 11 residues long. The germline gives CDR1 MNHEY, CDR2 SVGEGT. Trimming took 4 bases from V and 6 from J, leaving 3 bases between them.

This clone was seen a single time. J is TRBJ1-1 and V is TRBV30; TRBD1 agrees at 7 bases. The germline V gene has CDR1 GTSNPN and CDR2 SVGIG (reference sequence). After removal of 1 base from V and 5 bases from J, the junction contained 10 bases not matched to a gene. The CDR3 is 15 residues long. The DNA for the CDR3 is TGTGCCTGGAGTGCCCCCTACAGGGGTAGGACTGAAGCTTTCTTT. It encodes CAWSAPYRGRTEAFF.

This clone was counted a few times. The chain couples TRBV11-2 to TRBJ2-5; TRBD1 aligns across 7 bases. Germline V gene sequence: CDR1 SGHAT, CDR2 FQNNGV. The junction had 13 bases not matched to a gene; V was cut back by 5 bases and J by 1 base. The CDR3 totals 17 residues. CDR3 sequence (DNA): TGTGCCAGCAGCGCTGGATCCGACAGGGCGGGCCAAGAGACCCAGTACTTC. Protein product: CASSAGSDRAGQETQYF.

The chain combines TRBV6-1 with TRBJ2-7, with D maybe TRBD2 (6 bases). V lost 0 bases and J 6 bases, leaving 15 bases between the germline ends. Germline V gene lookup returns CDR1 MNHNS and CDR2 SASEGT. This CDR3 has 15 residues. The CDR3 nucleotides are TGTGCCAGCAGTGAAGCATCCGGACTATGGGCCGAGCAGTACTTC. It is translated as CASSEASGLWAEQYF.

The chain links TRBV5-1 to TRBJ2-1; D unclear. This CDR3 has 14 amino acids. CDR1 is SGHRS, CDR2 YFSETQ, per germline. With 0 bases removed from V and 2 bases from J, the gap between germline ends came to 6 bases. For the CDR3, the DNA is TGCGCCAGCAGCTTGGGGAGCGCCTACAATGAGCAGTTCTTC. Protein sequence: CASSLGSAYNEQFF. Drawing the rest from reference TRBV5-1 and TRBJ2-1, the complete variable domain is KAGVTQTPRYLIKTRGQQVTLSCSPISGHRSVSWYQQTPGQGLQFLFEYFSETQRNKGNFPGRFSGRQFSNSRSEMNVSTLELGDSALYLCASSLGSAYNEQFFGPGTRLTVL.

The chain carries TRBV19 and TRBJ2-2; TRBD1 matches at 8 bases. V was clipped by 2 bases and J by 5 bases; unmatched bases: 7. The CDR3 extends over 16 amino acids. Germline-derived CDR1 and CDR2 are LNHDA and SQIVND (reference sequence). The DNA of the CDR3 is TGTGCCAGTAGTATATGGGCAGGGGGCGCGACCGGGGAGCTGTTTTTT. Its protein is CASSIWAGGATGELFF.

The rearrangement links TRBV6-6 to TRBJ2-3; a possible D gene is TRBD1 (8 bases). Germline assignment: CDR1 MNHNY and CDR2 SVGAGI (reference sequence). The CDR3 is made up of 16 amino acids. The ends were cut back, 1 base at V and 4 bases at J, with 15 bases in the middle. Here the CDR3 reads CASSYFGQGGADTQYF. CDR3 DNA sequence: TGTGCCAGCAGTTACTTCGGACAGGGAGGGGCAGATACGCAGTATTTT.

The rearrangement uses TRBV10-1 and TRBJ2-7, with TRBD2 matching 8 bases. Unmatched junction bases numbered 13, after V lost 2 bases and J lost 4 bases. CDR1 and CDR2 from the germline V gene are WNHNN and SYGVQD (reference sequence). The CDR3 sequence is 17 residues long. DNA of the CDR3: TGCGCCAGCAGTGAGAAGGAGGCGGGGGGAGGATGGTACGAGCAGTACTTC. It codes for CASSEKEAGGGWYEQYF.

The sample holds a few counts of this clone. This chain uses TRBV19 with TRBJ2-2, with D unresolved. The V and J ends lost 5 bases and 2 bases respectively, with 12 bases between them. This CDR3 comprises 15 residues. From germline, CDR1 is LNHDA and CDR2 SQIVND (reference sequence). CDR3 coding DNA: TGTGCCAGTAGTCAAATTTCGGTAAACACCGGGGAGCTGTTTTTT. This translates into CASSQISVNTGELFF.

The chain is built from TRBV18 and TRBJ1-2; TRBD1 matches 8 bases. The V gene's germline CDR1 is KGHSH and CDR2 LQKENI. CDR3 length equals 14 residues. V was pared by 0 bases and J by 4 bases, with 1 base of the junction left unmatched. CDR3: CASSPPDRGYGYTF. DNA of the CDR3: TGTGCCAGCTCACCACCCGACAGGGGCTATGGCTACACCTTC.

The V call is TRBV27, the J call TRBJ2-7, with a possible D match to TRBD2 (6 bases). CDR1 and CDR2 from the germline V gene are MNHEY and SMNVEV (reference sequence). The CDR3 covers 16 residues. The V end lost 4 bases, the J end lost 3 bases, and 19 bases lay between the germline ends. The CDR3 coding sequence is TGTGCCAGCAGTTCCAGCTCGACTAGACCGAACTACGAGCAGTACTTC. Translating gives CASSSSSTRPNYEQYF.

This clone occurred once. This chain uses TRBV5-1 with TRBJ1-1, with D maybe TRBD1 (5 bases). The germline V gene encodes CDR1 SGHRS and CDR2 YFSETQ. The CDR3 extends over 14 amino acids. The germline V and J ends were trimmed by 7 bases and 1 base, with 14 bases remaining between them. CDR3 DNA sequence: TGCGCCAGCGGCGGGGGGAACGGGAACACTGAAGCTTTCTTT. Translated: CASGGGNGNTEAFF.

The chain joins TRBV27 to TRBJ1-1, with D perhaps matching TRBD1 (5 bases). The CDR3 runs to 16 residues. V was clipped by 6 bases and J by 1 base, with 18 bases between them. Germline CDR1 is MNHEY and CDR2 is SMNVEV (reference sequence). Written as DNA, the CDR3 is TGTGCCAGCAGGCCCTGGGCGGGGGGAGAGAACACTGAAGCTTTCTTT. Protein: CASRPWAGGENTEAFF.

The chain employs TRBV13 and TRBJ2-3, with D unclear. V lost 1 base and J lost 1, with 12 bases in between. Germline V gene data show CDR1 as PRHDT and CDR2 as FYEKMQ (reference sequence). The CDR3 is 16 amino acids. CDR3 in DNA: TGTGCCAGCAGCTTAGCCCAACGAGTTCGCACAGATACGCAGTATTTT. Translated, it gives CASSLAQRVRTDTQYF.